Sequencing of this TCR beta chain was carried out in a study of blood T cell repertoires in COVID-19. Overall study: In each case, the material was cDNA or gDNA derived from T cells, B-cell-depleted T cells, or PBMCs.

The CDR3 covers 14 residues. Germline V lookup: CDR1 SGHKS, CDR2 YYEKEE (reference sequence). V was trimmed by 5 bases and J by 3 bases, leaving 11 bases between them. In the original workflow: Reference gene primer amplification gave estimated nucleated cell counts. The data were produced by immunoSEQ multiplex PCR, yet TCRdb's version contains in-frame clones alone and is incomplete. From that table come the V and J calls and clone size; the DNA was used to work out D and trimming. The sample records around 290,000 clones, about nine tenths being singletons. Across fewer than 25 US areas, participants ranged in age from roughly 18 to 95 years. Each participant's cohort was designated according to participant-reported clinical history.

The chain joins TRBV5-5 to TRBJ1-4; D is ambiguous. This sequence was found in a woman aged 40 to 50 who had recovered from COVID-19. Material: PBMCs or T cells enriched from blood (not recorded which). DNA of the CDR3: TGTGCCAGCAGGCCTAGCTGGGCTAATGAAAAACTGTTTTTT. Its protein product is CASRPSWANEKLFF.